The sample holds one count of the clone carrying this T cell receptor (beta chain). Its antigen is still unknown. V lost 1 base and J 1 base, leaving 7 bases between the germline ends. CDR1 SGHTA and CDR2 FQGNSA come from the germline V gene. The CDR3 is 15 residues long. Healthy donors had no documented immune events, such as infections, while sampled. The sample belongs to a study of identifying expanded T cells in peripheral blood. Using immunoSEQ multiplex PCR, the repertoire was profiled, and TCRdb retains in-frame clones only, with some absent. The table records some 72,000 clones, 90% of them present only once. Findings and caveats of the study: Across healthy donors, higher total template counts meant significantly greater approximately 2-week count variance. Differentially abundant clones: roughly 1.2 between replicates, about 16 at approximately 14 days, around 19 at four.

The TCR comes from a person aged 18 to 69 in good health. The chain joins TRBV7-2 to TRBJ2-2; no firm D call. The sample taken for sequencing was blood. The CDR3 DNA is TGTGCCAGCAGCTTAGGGTTCTTGAACACCGGGGAGCTGTTTTTT. Its protein is CASSLGFLNTGELFF.